These T cell receptor beta chains were read from a single sample in a study of early T cells in non-severe SARS-CoV-2 infection. Via MiXCR, TCRdb re-called the 5' RACE reads, giving one row per CDR3 protein. The sample carries about 77,000 distinct CDR3 sequences, 5% recorded once. The sequences come from whole blood, collected at baseline. Receptors originate from an adult who was a healthcare worker with PCR-confirmed SARS-CoV-2 infection or an uninfected control (not recorded which). The CDR3 runs from the conserved cysteine through the conserved F or W. The order of the fields is V gene, clone size, CDR3 length, J gene, D gene, CDR3 protein, CDR3 DNA. The D gene is left open where the match is weak. A row's size may be missing; if present it is once, few, many or a size class.

>TRBV7-9|many|13|TRBJ2-7|NA
CASSNADSYEQYF
TGTGCCAGCAGCAACGCCGACTCCTACGAGCAGTACTTC
>TRBV18|NA|16|TRBJ2-7|TRBD2
CASSPTERAGGAEQYF
TGTGCCAGCTCACCGACCGAAAGGGCGGGAGGGGCTGAGCAGTACTTC
>TRBV29-1|few|14|TRBJ2-3|NA
CSVGTGSSTDTQYF
TGCAGCGTCGGGACTGGCTCTAGCACAGATACGCAGTATTTT
>TRBV12-3/TRBV12-4|many|17|TRBJ2-1|TRBD2
CASSLVGRLADNNEQFF
TGTGCCAGCAGTTTAGTGGGGAGACTAGCGGACAACAATGAGCAGTTCTTC
>TRBV27|NA|13|TRBJ1-4|NA
CASSLGAGDELFF
TGTGCCAGCAGTCTGGGTGCCGGGGACGAACTGTTTTTT
>TRBV6-2/TRBV6-3|many|17|TRBJ1-1|NA
CASSYPLTQGRGTEAFF
TGTGCCAGCAGTTACCCGCTTACACAGGGTCGAGGGACTGAAGCTTTCTTT
>TRBV7-9|many|15|TRBJ2-1|NA
CASSLGLTGYNEQFF
TGTGCCAGCAGCTTAGGGTTAACGGGCTACAATGAGCAGTTCTTC
>TRBV6-5|many|15|TRBJ1-5|NA
CASSFNRFGGQPQHF
TGTGCCAGCAGTTTCAACAGGTTCGGCGGGCAGCCCCAGCATTTT
>TRBV6-5|many|13|TRBJ1-1|NA
CASTPGLRTEAFF
TGTGCCAGCACCCCGGGACTAAGGACTGAAGCTTTCTTT
>TRBV14|NA|13|TRBJ2-4|NA
CASRSGGGNIQYF
TGTGCCAGCAGGTCCGGTGGAGGAAACATTCAGTACTTC
>TRBV7-9|few|12|TRBJ2-7|NA
CASSLSVGEQYF
TGTGCCAGCAGCTTATCCGTGGGCGAGCAGTACTTC
>TRBV7-9|NA|16|TRBJ2-7|TRBD1
CASSRYRDRGTYEQYF
TGTGCCAGCAGCAGATACCGGGACAGGGGGACCTACGAGCAGTACTTC
>TRBV4-1|NA|12|TRBJ1-1|NA
CASSPPGTEAFF
TGCGCCAGCAGCCCGCCGGGCACTGAAGCTTTCTTT
>TRBV11-1|many|19|TRBJ2-1|TRBD2
CASSTGASGRTSSYNEQFF
TGTGCCAGCAGCACAGGGGCTAGCGGGAGAACAAGCTCCTACAATGAGCAGTTCTTC
>TRBV11-2|many|16|TRBJ1-2|NA
CASSFTRGGRAGGYTF
TGTGCCAGCAGCTTTACGCGTGGTGGACGCGCGGGTGGCTACACCTTC
>TRBV20-1|few|15|TRBJ2-7|TRBD1
CSARGEGTGTYEQYF
TGCAGTGCTAGAGGCGAAGGGACAGGGACCTACGAGCAGTACTTC
>TRBV7-9|many|15|TRBJ1-2|TRBD1
CASSPGQGEYYGYTF
TGTGCCAGCAGCCCGGGACAGGGAGAGTACTATGGCTACACCTTC
>TRBV25-1|many|16|TRBJ1-6|TRBD1
CASSRHPGQGDSPLHF
TGTGCCAGCAGTCGCCATCCGGGACAGGGTGATTCACCCCTCCACTTT
>TRBV6-6|few|15|TRBJ2-1|NA
CASSYRTGTYNEQFF
TGTGCCAGCAGCTATCGAACCGGGACGTACAATGAGCAGTTCTTC
>TRBV7-3|few|16|TRBJ2-3|NA
CASSPRLGGGTDTQYF
TGTGCCAGCAGCCCTCGACTAGGCGGGGGCACAGATACGCAGTATTTT
>TRBV20-1|many|14|TRBJ2-3|TRBD2
CSASPGLAGVLFHF
TGCAGTGCATCCCCGGGACTAGCGGGAGTCTTGTTTCATTTT
>TRBV11-2|medium-sized|13|TRBJ2-7|NA
CASSLWVGYEQYF
TGTGCCAGCAGCTTATGGGTGGGCTACGAGCAGTACTTC
>TRBV20-1|many|14|TRBJ1-5|TRBD1
CSATGTVLSQPQHF
TGCAGTGCTACTGGGACAGTCCTAAGTCAGCCCCAGCATTTT
>TRBV7-9|NA|12|TRBJ1-6|NA
CASSTTNSPLHF
TGTGCCAGCAGCACGACTAATTCACCCCTCCACTTT
>TRBV6-1|few|14|TRBJ1-2|NA
CASSEGHGSYGYTF
TGTGCCAGCAGTGAGGGACACGGATCCTATGGCTACACCTTC